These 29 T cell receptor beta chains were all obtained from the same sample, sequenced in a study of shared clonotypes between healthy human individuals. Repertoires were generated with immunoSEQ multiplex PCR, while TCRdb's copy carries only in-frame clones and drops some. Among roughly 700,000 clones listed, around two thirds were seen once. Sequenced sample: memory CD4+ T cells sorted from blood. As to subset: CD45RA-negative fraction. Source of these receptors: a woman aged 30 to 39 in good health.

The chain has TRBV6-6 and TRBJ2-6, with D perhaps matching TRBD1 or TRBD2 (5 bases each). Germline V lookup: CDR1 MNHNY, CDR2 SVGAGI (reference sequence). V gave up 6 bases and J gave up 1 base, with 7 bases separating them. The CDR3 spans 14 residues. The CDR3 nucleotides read TGTGCCAGCAGGAGGGGATCTGGGGCCAACGTCCTGACTTTC. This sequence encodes CASRRGSGANVLTF.

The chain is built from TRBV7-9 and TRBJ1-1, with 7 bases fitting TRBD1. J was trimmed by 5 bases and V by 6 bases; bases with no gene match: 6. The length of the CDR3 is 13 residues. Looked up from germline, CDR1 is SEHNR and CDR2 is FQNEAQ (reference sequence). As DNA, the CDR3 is TGTGCCAGCAGTAGTACAGGGGTGACTGAAGCTTTCTTT. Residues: CASSSTGVTEAFF.

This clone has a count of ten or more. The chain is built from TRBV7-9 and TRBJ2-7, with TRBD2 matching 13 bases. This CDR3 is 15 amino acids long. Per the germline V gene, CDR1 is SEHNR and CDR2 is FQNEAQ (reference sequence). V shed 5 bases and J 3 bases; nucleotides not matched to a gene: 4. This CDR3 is CASSIGTSGNYEQYF. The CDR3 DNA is TGTGCCAGCAGCATTGGGACTAGCGGGAACTACGAGCAGTACTTC.

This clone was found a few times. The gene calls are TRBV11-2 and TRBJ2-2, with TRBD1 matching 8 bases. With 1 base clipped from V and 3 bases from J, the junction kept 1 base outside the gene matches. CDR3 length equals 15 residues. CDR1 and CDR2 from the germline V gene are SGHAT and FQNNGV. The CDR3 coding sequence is TGTGCCAGCAGCTTAGGGACAGGGCACACCGGGGAGCTGTTTTTT. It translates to CASSLGTGHTGELFF.

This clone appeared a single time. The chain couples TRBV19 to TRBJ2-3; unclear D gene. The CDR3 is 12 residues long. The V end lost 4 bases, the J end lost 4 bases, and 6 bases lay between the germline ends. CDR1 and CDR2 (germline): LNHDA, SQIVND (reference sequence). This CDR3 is CASSTYADTQYF. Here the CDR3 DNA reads TGTGCCAGTAGTACCTACGCAGATACGCAGTATTTT. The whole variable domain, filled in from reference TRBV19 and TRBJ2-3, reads DGGITQSPKYLFRKEGQNVTLSCEQNLNHDAMYWYRQDPGQGLRLIYYSQIVNDFQKGDIAEGYSVSREKKESFPLTVTSAQKNPTAFYLCASSTYADTQYFGPGTRLTVL.

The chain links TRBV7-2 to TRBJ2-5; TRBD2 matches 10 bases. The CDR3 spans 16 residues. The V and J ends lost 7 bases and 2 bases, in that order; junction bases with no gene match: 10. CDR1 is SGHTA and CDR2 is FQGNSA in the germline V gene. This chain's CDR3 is CASTRLAGRPQETQYF. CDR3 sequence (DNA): TGTGCCAGCACCAGACTAGCGGGCCGGCCTCAAGAGACCCAGTACTTC. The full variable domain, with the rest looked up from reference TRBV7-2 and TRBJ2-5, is GAGVSQSPSNKVTEKGKDVELRCDPISGHTALYWYRQSLGQGLEFLIYFQGNSAPDKSGLPSDRFSAERTGGSVSTLTIQRTQQEDSAVYLCASTRLAGRPQETQYFGPGTRLLVL.

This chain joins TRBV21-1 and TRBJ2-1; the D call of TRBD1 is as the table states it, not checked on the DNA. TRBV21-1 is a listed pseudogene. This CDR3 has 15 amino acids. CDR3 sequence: CASSAQQGAYNEQFF. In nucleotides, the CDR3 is TGTGCCAGCAGCGCCCAACAGGGGGCGTACAATGAGCAGTTCTTC.

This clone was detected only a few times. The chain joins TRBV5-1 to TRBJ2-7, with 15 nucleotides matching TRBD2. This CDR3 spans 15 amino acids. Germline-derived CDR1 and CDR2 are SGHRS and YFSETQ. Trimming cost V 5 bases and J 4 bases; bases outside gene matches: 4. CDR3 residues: CASSSGLAGGYEQYF. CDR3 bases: TGCGCCAGCAGTTCTGGACTAGCGGGAGGGTACGAGCAGTACTTC.

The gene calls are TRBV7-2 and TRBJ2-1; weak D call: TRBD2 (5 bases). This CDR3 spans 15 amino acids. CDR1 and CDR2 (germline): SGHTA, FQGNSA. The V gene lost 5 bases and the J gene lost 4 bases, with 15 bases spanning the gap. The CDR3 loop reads CASSMVATVYNEQFF. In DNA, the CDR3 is TGTGCCAGCAGCATGGTAGCGACCGTATACAATGAGCAGTTCTTC.

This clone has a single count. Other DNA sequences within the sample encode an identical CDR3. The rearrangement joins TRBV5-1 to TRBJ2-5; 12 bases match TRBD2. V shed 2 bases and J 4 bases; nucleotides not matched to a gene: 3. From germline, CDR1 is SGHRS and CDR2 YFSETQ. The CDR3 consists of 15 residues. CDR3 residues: CASSLLAGGGETQYF. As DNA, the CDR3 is TGCGCCAGCAGCTTACTAGCGGGAGGTGGAGAGACCCAGTACTTC.

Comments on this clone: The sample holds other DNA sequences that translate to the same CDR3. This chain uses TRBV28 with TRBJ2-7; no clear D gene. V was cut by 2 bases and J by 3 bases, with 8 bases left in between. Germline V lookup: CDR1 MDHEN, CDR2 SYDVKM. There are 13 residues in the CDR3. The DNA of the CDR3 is TGTGCCAGCAGTTTAGGGCACCTCTACGAGCAGTACTTC. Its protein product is CASSLGHLYEQYF. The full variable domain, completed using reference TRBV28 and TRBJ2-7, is DVKVTQSSRYLVKRTGEKVFLECVQDMDHENMFWYRQDPGLGLRLIYFSYDVKMKEKGDIPEGYSVSREKKERFSLILESASTNQTSMYLCASSLGHLYEQYFGPGTRLTVT.

Here the CDR3 reads CASRDARQFF. The CDR3 DNA reads TGTGCCAGCAGGGACGCCAGGCAGTTCTTC. This chain uses TRBV7-7 with TRBJ2-1; no clear D. The V end was cut by 6 bases, the J end by 12 bases, with 9 bases between. Germline V lookup: CDR1 SSHAT, CDR2 FNYEAQ (reference sequence). The CDR3 extends over 10 amino acids.

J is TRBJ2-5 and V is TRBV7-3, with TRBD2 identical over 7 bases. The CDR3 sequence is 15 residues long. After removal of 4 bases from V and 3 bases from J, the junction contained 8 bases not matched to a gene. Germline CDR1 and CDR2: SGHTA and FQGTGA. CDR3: CASSYGGSSKETQYF. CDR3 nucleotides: TGTGCCAGCAGCTACGGCGGGAGCTCCAAAGAGACCCAGTACTTC.

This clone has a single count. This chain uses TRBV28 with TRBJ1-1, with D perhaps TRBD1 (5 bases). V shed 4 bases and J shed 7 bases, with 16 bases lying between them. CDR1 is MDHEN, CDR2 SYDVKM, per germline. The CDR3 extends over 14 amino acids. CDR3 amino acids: CASSYPGVTLEAFF. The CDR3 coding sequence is TGTGCCAGCAGTTACCCGGGGGTGACCCTTGAAGCTTTCTTT.

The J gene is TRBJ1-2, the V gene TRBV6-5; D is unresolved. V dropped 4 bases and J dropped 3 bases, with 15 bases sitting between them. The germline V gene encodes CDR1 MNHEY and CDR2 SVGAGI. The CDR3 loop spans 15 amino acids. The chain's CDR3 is CASSSPPDGDYGYTF. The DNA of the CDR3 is TGTGCCAGCAGTTCTCCCCCGGACGGAGACTATGGCTACACCTTC.

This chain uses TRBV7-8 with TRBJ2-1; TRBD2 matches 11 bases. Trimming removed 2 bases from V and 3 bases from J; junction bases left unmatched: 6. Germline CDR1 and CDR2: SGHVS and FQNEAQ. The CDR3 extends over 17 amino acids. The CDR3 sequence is CASSLTLGLAGYNEQFF. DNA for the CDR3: TGTGCCAGCAGCTTAACCCTAGGACTAGCGGGCTACAATGAGCAGTTCTTC.

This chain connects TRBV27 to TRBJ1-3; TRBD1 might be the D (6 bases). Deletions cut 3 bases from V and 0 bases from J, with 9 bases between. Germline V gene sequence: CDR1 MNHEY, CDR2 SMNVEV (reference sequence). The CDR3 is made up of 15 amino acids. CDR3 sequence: CASSLAGASGNTIYF. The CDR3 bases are TGTGCCAGCAGTTTGGCAGGGGCCTCTGGAAACACCATATATTTT.

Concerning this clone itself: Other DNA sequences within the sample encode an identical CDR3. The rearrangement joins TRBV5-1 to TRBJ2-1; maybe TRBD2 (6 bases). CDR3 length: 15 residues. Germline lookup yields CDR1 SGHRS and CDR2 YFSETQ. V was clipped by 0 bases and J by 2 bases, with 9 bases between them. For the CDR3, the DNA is TGCGCCAGCAGCTTGGCCTCGGGAGCCTACAATGAGCAGTTCTTC. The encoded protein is CASSLASGAYNEQFF.

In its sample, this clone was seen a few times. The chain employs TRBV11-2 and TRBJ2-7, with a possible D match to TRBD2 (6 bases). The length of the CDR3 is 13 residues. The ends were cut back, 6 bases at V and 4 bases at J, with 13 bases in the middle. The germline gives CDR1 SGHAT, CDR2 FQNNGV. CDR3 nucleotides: TGTGCCAGCAGACGCGGACGGGGGTACGAGCAGTACTTC. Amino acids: CASRRGRGYEQYF.

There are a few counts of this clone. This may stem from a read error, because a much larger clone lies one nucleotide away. The CDR3 DNA sequence: TGTGCCATCAGTGAGCCACCCACAGATACGCAGTATTTT. It specifies CAISEPPTDTQYF. The rearrangement joins TRBV10-3 to TRBJ2-3; D remains ambiguous. Germline V lookup: CDR1 ENHRY, CDR2 SYGVKD. The CDR3 runs to 13 residues. Trimming took off 2 bases at V and 2 bases at J, with 5 bases between the two ends.

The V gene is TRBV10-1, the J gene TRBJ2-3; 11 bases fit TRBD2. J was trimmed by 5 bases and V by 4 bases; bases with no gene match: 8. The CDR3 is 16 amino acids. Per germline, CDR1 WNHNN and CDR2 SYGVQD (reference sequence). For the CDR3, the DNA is TGCGCCAGCAGTGCCGCACTAGCGGGAGTGGGAGATACGCAGTATTTT. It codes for CASSAALAGVGDTQYF.

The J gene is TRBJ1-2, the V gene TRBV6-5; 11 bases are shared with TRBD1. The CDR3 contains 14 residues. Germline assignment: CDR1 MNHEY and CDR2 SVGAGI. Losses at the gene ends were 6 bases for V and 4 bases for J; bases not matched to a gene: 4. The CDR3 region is CASRGQGAGYGYTF. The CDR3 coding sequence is TGTGCCAGCAGAGGACAGGGGGCAGGCTATGGCTACACCTTC.

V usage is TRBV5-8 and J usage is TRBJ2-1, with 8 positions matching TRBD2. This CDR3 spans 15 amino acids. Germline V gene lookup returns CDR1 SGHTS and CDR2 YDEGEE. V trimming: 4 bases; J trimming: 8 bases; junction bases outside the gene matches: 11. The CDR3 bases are TGTGCCAGCAGCCCCGGGACTAGATTTGGAGATGAGCAGTTCTTC. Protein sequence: CASSPGTRFGDEQFF.

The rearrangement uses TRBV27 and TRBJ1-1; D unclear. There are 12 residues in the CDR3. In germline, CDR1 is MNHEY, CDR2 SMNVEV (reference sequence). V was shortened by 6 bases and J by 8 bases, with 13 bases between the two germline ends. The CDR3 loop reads CASRILGGEAFF. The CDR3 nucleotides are TGTGCCAGCAGGATACTAGGAGGGGAAGCTTTCTTT.

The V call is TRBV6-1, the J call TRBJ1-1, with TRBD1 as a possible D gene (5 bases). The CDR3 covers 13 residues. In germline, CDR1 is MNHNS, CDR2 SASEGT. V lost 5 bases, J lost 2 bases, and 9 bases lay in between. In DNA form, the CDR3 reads TGTGCCAGCAGTAAACAGGTAAACACTGAAGCTTTCTTT. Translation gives CASSKQVNTEAFF.

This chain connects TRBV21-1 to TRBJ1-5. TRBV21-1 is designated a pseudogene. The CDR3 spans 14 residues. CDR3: CASSKGTDQGPQHF. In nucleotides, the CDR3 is TGTGCCAGCAGCAAAGGTACGGACCAAGGGCCCCAGCATTTT.

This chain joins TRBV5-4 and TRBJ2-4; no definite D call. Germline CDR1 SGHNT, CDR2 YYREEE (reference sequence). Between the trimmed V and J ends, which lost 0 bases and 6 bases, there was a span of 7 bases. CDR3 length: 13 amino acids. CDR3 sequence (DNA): TGTGCCAGCAGCTTGGACTGGGGAAACATTCAGTACTTC. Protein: CASSLDWGNIQYF. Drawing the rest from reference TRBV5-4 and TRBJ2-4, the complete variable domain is ETGVTQSPTHLIKTRGQQVTLRCSSQSGHNTVSWYQQALGQGPQFIFQYYREEENGRGNFPPRFSGLQFPNYSSELNVNALELDDSALYLCASSLDWGNIQYFGAGTRLSVL.

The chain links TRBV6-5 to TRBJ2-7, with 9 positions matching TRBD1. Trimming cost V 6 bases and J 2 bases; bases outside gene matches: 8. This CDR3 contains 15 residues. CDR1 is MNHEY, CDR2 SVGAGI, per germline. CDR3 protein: CASRGPGQGTYEQYF. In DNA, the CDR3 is TGTGCCAGCAGAGGACCGGGACAGGGTACCTACGAGCAGTACTTC.

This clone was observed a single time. The CDR3 is CASSIGLAGPDTQYF. DNA of the CDR3: TGCGCCAGCAGCATTGGACTAGCGGGACCAGATACGCAGTATTTT. The V call is TRBV5-1, the J call TRBJ2-3; 12 positions agree with TRBD2. Germline V CDR1 and CDR2: SGHRS, YFSETQ. J lost 4 bases, V lost 4 bases, and 4 bases had no gene match. The CDR3 has 15 amino acids. Full variable domain (outside the CDR3, taken from reference TRBV5-1 and TRBJ2-3): KAGVTQTPRYLIKTRGQQVTLSCSPISGHRSVSWYQQTPGQGLQFLFEYFSETQRNKGNFPGRFSGRQFSNSRSEMNVSTLELGDSALYLCASSIGLAGPDTQYFGPGTRLTVL.